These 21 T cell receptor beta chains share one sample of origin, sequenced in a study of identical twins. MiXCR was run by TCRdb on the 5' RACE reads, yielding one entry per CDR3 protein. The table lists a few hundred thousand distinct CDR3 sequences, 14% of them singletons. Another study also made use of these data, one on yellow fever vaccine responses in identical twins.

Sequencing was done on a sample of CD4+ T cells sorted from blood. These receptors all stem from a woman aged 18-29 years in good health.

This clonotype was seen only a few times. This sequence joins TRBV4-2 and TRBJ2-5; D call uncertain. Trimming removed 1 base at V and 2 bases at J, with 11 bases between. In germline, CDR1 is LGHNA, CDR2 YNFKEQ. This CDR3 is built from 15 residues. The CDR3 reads CASSQGAGQQETQYF. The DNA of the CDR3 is TGTGCCAGCAGCCAAGGGGCCGGGCAGCAAGAGACCCAGTACTTC.

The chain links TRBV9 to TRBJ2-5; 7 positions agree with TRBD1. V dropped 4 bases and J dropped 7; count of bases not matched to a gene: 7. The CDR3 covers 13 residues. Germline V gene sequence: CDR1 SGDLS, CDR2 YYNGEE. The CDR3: CASSPGQVATQYF. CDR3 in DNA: TGTGCCAGCAGCCCTGGACAGGTGGCGACCCAGTACTTC.

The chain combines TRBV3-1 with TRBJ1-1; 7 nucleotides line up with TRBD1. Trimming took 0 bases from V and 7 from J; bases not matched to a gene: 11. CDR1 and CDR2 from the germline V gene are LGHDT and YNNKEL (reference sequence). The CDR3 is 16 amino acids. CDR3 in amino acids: CASSQESRGGGREAFF. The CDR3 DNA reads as TGTGCCAGCAGCCAAGAATCGAGGGGAGGGGGCCGTGAAGCTTTCTTT.

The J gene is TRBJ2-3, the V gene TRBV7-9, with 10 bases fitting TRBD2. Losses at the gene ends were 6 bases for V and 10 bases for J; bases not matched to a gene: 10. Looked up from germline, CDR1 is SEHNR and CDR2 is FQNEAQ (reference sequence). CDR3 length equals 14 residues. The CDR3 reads CASSLSGGAGSQYF. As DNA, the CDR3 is TGTGCCAGCAGTTTAAGCGGGGGGGCAGGTTCGCAGTATTTT.

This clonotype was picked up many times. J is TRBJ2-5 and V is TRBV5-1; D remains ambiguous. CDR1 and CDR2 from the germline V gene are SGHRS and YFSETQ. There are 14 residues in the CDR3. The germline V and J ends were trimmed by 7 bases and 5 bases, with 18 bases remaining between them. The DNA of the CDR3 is TGCGCCAGCCATCTCTGGTGGGTGTTGGAGACCCAGTACTTC. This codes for CASHLWWVLETQYF.

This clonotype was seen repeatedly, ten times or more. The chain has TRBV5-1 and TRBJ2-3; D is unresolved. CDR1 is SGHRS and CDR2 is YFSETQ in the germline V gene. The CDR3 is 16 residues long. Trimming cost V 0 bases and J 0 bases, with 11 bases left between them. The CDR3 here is CASSLVLGGSTDTQYF. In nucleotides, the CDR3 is TGCGCCAGCAGCTTGGTGCTTGGTGGAAGCACAGATACGCAGTATTTT.

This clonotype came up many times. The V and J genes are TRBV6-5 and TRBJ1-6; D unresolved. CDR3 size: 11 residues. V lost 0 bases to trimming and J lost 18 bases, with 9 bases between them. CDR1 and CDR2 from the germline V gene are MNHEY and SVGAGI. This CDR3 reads CASSYSGRTHF. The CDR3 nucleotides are TGTGCCAGCAGTTACTCGGGCCGGACCCACTTT.

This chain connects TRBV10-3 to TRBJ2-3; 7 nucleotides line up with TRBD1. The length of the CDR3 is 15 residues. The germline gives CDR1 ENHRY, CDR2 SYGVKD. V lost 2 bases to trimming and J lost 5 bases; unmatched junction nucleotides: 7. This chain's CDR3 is CAISEGDSVIDTQYF. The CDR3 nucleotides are TGTGCCATCAGTGAGGGGGACAGCGTAATAGATACGCAGTATTTT.

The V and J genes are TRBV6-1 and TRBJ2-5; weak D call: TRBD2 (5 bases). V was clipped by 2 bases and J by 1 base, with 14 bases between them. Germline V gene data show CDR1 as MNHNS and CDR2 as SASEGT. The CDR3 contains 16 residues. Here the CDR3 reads CASSEMNRGGQETQYF. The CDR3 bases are TGTGCCAGCAGTGAAATGAATAGAGGAGGCCAAGAGACCCAGTACTTC.

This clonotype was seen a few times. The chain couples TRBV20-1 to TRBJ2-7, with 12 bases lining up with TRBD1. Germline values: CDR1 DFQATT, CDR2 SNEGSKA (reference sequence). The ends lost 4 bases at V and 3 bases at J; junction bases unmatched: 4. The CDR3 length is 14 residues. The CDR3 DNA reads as TGCAGTGCTAATCGGGACAGGGGGCACTACGAGCAGTACTTC. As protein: CSANRDRGHYEQYF.

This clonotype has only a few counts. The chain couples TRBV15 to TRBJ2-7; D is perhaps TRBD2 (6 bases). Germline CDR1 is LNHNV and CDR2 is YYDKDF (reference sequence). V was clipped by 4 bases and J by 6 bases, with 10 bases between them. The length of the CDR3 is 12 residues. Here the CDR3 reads CATSTGTVEQYF. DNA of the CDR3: TGTGCCACCAGCACAGGGACTGTCGAGCAGTACTTC. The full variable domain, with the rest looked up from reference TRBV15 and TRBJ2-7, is DAMVIQNPRYQVTQFGKPVTLSCSQTLNHNVMYWYQQKSSQAPKLLFHYYDKDFNNEADTPDNFQSRRPNTSFCFLDIRSPGLGDTAMYLCATSTGTVEQYFGPGTRLTVT.

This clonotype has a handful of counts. The DNA of the CDR3 is TGTGCCAGCAGTCAGCAATCAGATACGCAGTATTTT. Translating it yields CASSQQSDTQYF. This rearrangement joins TRBV6-2 or TRBV6-3 to TRBJ2-3; no clear D gene. V was pared by 5 bases and J by 4 bases, with 7 bases between. CDR3 size: 12 residues. Germline V gives CDR1 MNHEY, CDR2 SVGEGT.

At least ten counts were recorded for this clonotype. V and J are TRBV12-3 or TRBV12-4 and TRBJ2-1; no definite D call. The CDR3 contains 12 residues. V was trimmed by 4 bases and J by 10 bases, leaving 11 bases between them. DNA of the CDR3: TGTGCCAGCAGTTGGCCCGGCACCGAGCAGTTCTTC. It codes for CASSWPGTEQFF.

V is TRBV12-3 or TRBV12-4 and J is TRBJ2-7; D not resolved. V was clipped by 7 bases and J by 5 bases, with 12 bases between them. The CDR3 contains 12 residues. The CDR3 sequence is CASTFSLHEQYF. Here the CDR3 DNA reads TGTGCCAGCACTTTTTCCCTCCACGAGCAGTACTTC.

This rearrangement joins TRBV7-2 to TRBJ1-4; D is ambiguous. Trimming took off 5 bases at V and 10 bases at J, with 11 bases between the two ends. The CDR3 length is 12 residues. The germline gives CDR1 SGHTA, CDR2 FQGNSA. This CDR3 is CASSGDFGKLFF. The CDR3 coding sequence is TGTGCCAGCAGCGGCGACTTCGGAAAACTGTTTTTT.

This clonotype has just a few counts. The CDR3 nucleotides read TGTGCCAGCAGTTACTTCGGCGGACTAGCGGGAGTCAATGAGCAGTTCTTC. Amino acids: CASSYFGGLAGVNEQFF. The V gene is TRBV6-5, the J gene TRBJ2-1; TRBD2 matches 13 bases. The CDR3 runs 17 residues. Germline CDR1 reads MNHEY; CDR2 reads SVGAGI. Trimming cost V 1 base and J 6 bases; bases outside gene matches: 6.

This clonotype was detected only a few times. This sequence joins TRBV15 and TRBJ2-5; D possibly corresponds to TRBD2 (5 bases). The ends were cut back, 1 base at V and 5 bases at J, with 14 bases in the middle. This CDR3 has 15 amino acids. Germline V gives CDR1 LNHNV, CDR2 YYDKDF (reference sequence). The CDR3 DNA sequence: TGTGCCACCAGCAGAGGGTCCCTAGCAAGTGAGACCCAGTACTTC. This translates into CATSRGSLASETQYF.

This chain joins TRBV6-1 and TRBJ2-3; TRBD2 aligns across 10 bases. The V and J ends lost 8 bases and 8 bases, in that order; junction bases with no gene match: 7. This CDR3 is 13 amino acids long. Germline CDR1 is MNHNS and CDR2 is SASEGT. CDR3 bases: TGTGCCAGCTCGACTAGCGGGTTGAGTACGCAGTATTTT. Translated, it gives CASSTSGLSTQYF.

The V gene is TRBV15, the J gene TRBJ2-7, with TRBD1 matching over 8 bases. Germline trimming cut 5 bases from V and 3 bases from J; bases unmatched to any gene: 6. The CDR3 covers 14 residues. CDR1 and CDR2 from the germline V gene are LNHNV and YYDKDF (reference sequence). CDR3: CATSAWGTGYEQYF. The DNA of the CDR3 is TGTGCCACCAGCGCGTGGGGGACAGGCTACGAGCAGTACTTC.

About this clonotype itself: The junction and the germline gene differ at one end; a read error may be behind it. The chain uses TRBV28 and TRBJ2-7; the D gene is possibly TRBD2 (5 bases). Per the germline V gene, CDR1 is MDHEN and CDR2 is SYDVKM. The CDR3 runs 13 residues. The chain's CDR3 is CARSLGGGYEQYF. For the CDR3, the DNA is TGTGCCAGAAGTTTAGGAGGTGGCTACGAGCAGTACTTC.

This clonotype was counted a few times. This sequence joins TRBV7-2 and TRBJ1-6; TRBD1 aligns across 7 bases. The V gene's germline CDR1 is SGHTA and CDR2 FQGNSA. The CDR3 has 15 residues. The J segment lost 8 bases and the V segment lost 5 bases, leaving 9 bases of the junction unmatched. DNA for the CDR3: TGTGCCAGCAGCCTAGATGACAGGGCAGATTCACCCCTCCACTTT. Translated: CASSLDDRADSPLHF.